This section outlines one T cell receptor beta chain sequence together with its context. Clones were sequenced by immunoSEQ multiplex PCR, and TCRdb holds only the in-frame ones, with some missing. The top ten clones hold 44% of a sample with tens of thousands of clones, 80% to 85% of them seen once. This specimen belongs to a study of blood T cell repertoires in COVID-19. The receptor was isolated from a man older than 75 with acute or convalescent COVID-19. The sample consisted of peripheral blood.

CDR3 nucleotide sequence: TGTGCCAGCAGCTTTGGACAGTTACGGAACACCGGGGAGCTGTTTTTT. Translated: CASSFGQLRNTGELFF. The chain recombines TRBV7-3 with TRBJ2-2; possible D gene TRBD1, 6 bases. CDR3 length: 16 residues. With 3 bases removed from V and 1 base from J, the gap between germline ends came to 12 bases. Germline CDR1 is SGHTA and CDR2 is FQGTGA.